This entry lists 18 T cell receptor beta chains sequenced from one sample in a study of blood T cell repertoires in COVID-19. Profiling relied on immunoSEQ multiplex PCR, and the TCRdb table lists in-frame clones only, not all of them. The table lists hundreds of thousands of clones, roughly 87% of them singletons, with 2.5% to 3% in the top ten. Sequencing input: PBMCs or T cells enriched from blood (not recorded which). All receptors come from a woman younger than 45 who had recovered from COVID-19.

The genes are TRBV30 and TRBJ1-2; D not certain. CDR3 length: 11 amino acids. Looked up from germline, CDR1 is GTSNPN and CDR2 is SVGIG (reference sequence). V was cut by 0 bases and J by 5 bases, with 4 bases left in between. The CDR3: CAWSVSYGYTF. CDR3 in DNA: TGTGCCTGGAGTGTATCGTATGGCTACACCTTC.

The chain recombines TRBV6-5 with TRBJ2-7; 11 bases are shared with TRBD1. This CDR3 has 16 amino acids. The germline V gene encodes CDR1 MNHEY and CDR2 SVGAGI. After removal of 4 bases from V and 0 bases from J, the junction contained 5 bases not matched to a gene. CDR3 residues: CASSSPGQGGSYEQYF. The DNA of the CDR3 is TGTGCCAGCAGTTCTCCGGGACAGGGGGGCTCCTACGAGCAGTACTTC.

The chain joins TRBV27 to TRBJ2-1; 14 positions match TRBD2. Germline CDR1 and CDR2: MNHEY and SMNVEV (reference sequence). The trim removed 8 bases at V and 10 bases at J, leaving 7 bases unmatched. CDR3 length equals 14 residues. CDR3 sequence reads: CASVDGTSGSEQFF. CDR3 nucleotides: TGTGCCAGCGTAGACGGGACTAGCGGGAGCGAGCAGTTCTTC.

This clone was detected a few times. The chain combines TRBV4-2 with TRBJ2-7; 8 nucleotides match TRBD1. V shed 2 bases, J shed 4 bases, and the junction held 1 base outside the gene matches. Germline loops: CDR1 LGHNA, CDR2 YNFKEQ. CDR3 size: 13 residues. DNA for the CDR3: TGTGCCAGCAGCCAACAGGGGGCATACGAGCAGTACTTC. Residues: CASSQQGAYEQYF.

The chain links TRBV27 to TRBJ2-7; TRBD1 matches at 10 bases. The CDR3 has 15 amino acids. Trimming cost V 2 bases and J 2 bases; bases outside gene matches: 3. Per the germline V gene, CDR1 is MNHEY and CDR2 is SMNVEV (reference sequence). Here the CDR3 reads CASSLGTGAPYEQYF. CDR3 DNA: TGTGCCAGCAGTTTAGGGACAGGGGCACCCTACGAGCAGTACTTC.

DNA for the CDR3: TGCGCCAGCAGGGCGGACGGGGGCTCTGGAAACACCATATATTTT. Protein: CASRADGGSGNTIYF. The chain combines TRBV5-1 with TRBJ1-3, with TRBD1 as a possible D gene (5 bases). V lost 5 bases to trimming and J lost 0 bases, with 12 bases between them. Germline CDR1 reads SGHRS; CDR2 reads YFSETQ. The CDR3 is 15 amino acids.

This clone was picked up one time. The chain uses TRBV7-9 and TRBJ2-7; D ambiguous. CDR3 length: 13 residues. The V and J ends lost 4 bases and 5 bases respectively, with 12 bases between them. Germline V gene data show CDR1 as SEHNR and CDR2 as FQNEAQ (reference sequence). The CDR3 is CASSYAMLNEQYF. CDR3 bases: TGTGCCAGCAGCTACGCTATGCTCAACGAGCAGTACTTC.

This chain joins TRBV4-1 and TRBJ2-5; possibly TRBD1 for D (5 bases). Trimming removed 0 bases at V and 5 bases at J, with 19 bases between. The CDR3 has 17 amino acids. Germline V gene sequence: CDR1 MGHRA, CDR2 YSYEKL. The CDR3 here is CASSQDLTPGKGETQYF. The CDR3, as DNA: TGCGCCAGCAGCCAAGATCTCACCCCAGGAAAGGGGGAGACCCAGTACTTC.

V usage is TRBV7-9 and J usage is TRBJ1-4, with 7 positions matching TRBD1. The germline V gene encodes CDR1 SEHNR and CDR2 FQNEAQ (reference sequence). J lost 4 bases, V lost 8 bases, and 4 bases had no gene match. The CDR3 loop spans 13 amino acids. The CDR3 coding sequence is TGTGCCAGCGAGGGACAGATTAATGAAAAACTGTTTTTT. Translated, it gives CASEGQINEKLFF.

The V and J genes are TRBV7-9 and TRBJ1-2, with D perhaps matching TRBD1 (5 bases). The V gene's germline CDR1 is SEHNR and CDR2 FQNEAQ (reference sequence). The CDR3 has 13 residues. V was clipped by 5 bases and J by 6 bases, with 13 bases between them. The DNA for the CDR3 is TGTGCCAGCAGCCCCCGGGGGGTTCATGGCTACACCTTC. Encoded protein: CASSPRGVHGYTF.

This chain joins TRBV25-1 and TRBJ2-2; 8 bases map to TRBD1. The trim removed 7 bases at V and 3 bases at J, leaving 7 bases unmatched. Germline V gene data show CDR1 as MGHDK and CDR2 as SYGVNS. This CDR3 contains 15 residues. CDR3 loop: CASNGQGGDTGELFF. The CDR3 nucleotides read TGTGCCAGCAACGGACAGGGTGGGGACACCGGGGAGCTGTTTTTT.

Concerning this clone itself: The sample contains more than one DNA sequence encoding this CDR3. The chain uses TRBV4-1 and TRBJ2-7, with TRBD2 matching 10 bases. Germline V gene data show CDR1 as MGHRA and CDR2 as YSYEKL. V dropped 2 bases and J dropped 2; count of bases not matched to a gene: 3. This CDR3 region has 15 residues. In nucleotides, the CDR3 is TGCGCCAGCAGCCAACGGACTAGCGGCCCCTACGAGCAGTACTTC. It translates to CASSQRTSGPYEQYF.

The CDR3 DNA sequence: TGTGCCACCAGGGAAGGGGGCGCGAAGGGGAAAGCTTTCTTT. It encodes CATREGGAKGKAFF. The chain couples TRBV15 to TRBJ1-1, with 7 positions matching TRBD1. V was clipped by 6 bases and J by 9 bases; unmatched bases: 13. CDR3 length: 14 amino acids. Germline CDR1 is LNHNV and CDR2 is YYDKDF (reference sequence).

The rearrangement links TRBV4-1 to TRBJ2-7; TRBD2 aligns across 13 bases. V shed 0 bases and J 5 bases; nucleotides not matched to a gene: 4. The CDR3 extends over 16 amino acids. The V gene's germline CDR1 is MGHRA and CDR2 YSYEKL. The DNA of the CDR3 is TGCGCCAGCAGCCAAGATACGACTAGCGGGAGGAACGAGCAGTACTTC. It specifies CASSQDTTSGRNEQYF.

J is TRBJ2-1 and V is TRBV6-4, with TRBD2 matching over 11 bases. J gave up 7 bases and V 6 bases, and 5 bases lay outside the gene matches. Germline loops: CDR1 MRHNA, CDR2 SNTAGT. The CDR3 sequence is 14 residues long. CDR3 nucleotides: TGTGCCAGCAGCCTAGCGGGGGGCCGGAATGAGCAGTTCTTC. Translating it yields CASSLAGGRNEQFF.

The V call is TRBV20-1, the J call TRBJ1-4; maybe TRBD1 (6 bases). Trimming took off 3 bases at V and 5 bases at J, with 13 bases between the two ends. The CDR3 extends over 14 amino acids. Looked up from germline, CDR1 is DFQATT and CDR2 is SNEGSKA (reference sequence). The CDR3 DNA follows: TGCAGTGCTAGTCTACAGGGTCCCAATGAAAAACTGTTTTTT. It specifies CSASLQGPNEKLFF.

CDR3 sequence reads: CASSDSLPNYGYTF. CDR3 nucleotide sequence: TGTGCCAGCAGTGACTCACTCCCGAACTATGGCTACACCTTC. V and J are TRBV25-1 and TRBJ1-2; unclear D gene. Germline lookup yields CDR1 MGHDK and CDR2 SYGVNS. V lost 3 bases and J 2 bases, leaving 10 bases between the germline ends. This CDR3 region has 14 residues.

The chain employs TRBV19 and TRBJ1-5; D is unresolved. Per the germline V gene, CDR1 is LNHDA and CDR2 is SQIVND (reference sequence). There are 15 residues in the CDR3. V lost 3 bases and J 1 base, leaving 10 bases between the germline ends. The CDR3 sequence: CASSMTIHSNQPQHF. CDR3 nucleotide sequence: TGTGCCAGTAGTATGACAATCCACAGCAATCAGCCCCAGCATTTT.